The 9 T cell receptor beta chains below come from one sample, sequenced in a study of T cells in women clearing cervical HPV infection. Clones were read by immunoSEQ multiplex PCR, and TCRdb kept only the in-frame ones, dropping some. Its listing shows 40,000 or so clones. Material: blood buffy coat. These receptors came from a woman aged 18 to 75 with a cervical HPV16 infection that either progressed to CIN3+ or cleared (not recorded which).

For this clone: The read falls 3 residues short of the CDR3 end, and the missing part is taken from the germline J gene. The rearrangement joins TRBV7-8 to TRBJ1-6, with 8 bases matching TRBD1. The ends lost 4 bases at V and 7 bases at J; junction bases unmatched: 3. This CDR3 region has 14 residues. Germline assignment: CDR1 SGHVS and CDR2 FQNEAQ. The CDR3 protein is CASSSTGGNSPLHF. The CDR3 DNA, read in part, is TGTGCCAGCAGCTCTACAGGGGGAAATTCACCC.

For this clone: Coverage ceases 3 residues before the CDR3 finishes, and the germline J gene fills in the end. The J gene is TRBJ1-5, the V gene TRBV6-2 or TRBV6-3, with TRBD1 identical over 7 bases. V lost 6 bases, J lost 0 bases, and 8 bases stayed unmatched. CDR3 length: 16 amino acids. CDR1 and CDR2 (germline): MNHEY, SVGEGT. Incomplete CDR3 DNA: TGTGCCAGCAGCCCTCAGACAGGGTATAGCAATCAGCCC. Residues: CASSPQTGYSNQP. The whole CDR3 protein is CASSPQTGYSNQPQHF.

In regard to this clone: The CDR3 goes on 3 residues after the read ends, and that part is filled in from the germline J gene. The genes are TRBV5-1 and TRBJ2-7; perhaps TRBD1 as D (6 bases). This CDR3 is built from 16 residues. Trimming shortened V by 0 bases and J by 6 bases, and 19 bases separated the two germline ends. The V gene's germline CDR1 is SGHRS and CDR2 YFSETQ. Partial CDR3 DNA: TGCGCCAGCAGCTTGGCAGGTATCGGGCAGGGGCTCGAG. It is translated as CASSLAGIGQGLE. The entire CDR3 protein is CASSLAGIGQGLEQYF.

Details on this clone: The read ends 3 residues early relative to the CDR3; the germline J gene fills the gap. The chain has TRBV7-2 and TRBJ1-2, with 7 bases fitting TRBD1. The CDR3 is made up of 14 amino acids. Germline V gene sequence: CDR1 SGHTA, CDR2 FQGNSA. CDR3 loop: CASSTRTGAYDYTF. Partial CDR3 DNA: TGTGCCAGCAGCACCAGGACAGGAGCCTACGAC.

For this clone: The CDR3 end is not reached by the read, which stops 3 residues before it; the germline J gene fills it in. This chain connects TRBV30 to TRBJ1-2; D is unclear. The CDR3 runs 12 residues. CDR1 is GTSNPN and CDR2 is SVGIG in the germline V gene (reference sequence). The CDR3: CAWRLSTDTYTF. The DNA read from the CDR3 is TGTGCCTGGAGATTGTCTACAGATACC.

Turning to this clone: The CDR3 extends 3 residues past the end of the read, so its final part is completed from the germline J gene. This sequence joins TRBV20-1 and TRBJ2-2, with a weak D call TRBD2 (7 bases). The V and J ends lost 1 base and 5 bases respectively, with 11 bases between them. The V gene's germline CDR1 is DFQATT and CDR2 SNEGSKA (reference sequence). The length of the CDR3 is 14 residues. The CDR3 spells CSARVGGATGELFF. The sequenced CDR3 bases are TGCAGTGCTAGAGTAGGGGGGGCTACCGGGGAG.

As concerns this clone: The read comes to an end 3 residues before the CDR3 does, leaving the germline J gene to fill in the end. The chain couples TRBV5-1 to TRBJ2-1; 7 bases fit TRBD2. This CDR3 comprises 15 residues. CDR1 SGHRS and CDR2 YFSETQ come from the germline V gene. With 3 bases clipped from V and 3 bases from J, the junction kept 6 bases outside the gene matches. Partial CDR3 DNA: TGCGCCAGCAGCTCCACTGGCGGGAGCTACAATGAG. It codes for CASSSTGGSYNE. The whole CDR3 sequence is CASSSTGGSYNEQFF.

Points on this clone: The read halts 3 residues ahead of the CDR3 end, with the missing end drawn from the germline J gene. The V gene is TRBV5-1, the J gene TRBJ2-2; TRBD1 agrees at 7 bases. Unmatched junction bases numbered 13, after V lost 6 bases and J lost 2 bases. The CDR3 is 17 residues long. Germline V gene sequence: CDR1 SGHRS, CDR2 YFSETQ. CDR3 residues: CASTHVPGTANTGELFF. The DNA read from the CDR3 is TGCGCCAGCACCCATGTTCCAGGGACAGCAAACACCGGGGAG.

CDR3 region: CASSPRVAGANVLTF. CDR3 DNA, as far as it was read: TGTGCCAGCAGCCCAAGGGTAGCTGGGGCCAACGTC. The V gene is TRBV28, the J gene TRBJ2-6; D remains unclear. The read is 3 residues too short to cover the CDR3 end, so that end is filled in from the germline J gene. The CDR3 has 15 amino acids. V shed 6 bases and J shed 2 bases, with 11 bases lying between them. The germline CDR1 and CDR2 sequences are MDHEN and SYDVKM. Looking up the rest from reference TRBV28 and TRBJ2-6 gives the full variable domain: DVKVTQSSRYLVKRTGEKVFLECVQDMDHENMFWYRQDPGLGLRLIYFSYDVKMKEKGDIPEGYSVSREKKERFSLILESASTNQTSMYLCASSPRVAGANVLTFGAGSRLTVL.